These 17 T cell receptor beta chains came from one sample sequenced in a study of OX40 agonist ivuxolimab in advanced cancers. The protocol was immunoSEQ multiplex PCR, while the TCRdb copy is restricted to in-frame clones and leaves out a portion. The sample has tens of thousands of clones; approximately 83% are singletons. The sample here was CD4+ or CD8+ T cells sorted from blood, taken in a trial of the OX40 agonist ivuxolimab. These TCRs come from an adult with an advanced solid tumor such as melanoma, head and neck, liver or kidney cancer.

V gene TRBV6-5 combines with J gene TRBJ2-7; D is tentatively TRBD1 or TRBD2 (6 bases each). With 2 bases removed from V and 2 bases from J, the gap between germline ends came to 13 bases. The CDR3 loop spans 15 amino acids. Per the germline V gene, CDR1 is MNHEY and CDR2 is SVGAGI. CDR3 sequence: CASSYGGHRAYEQYF. The CDR3 coding sequence is TGTGCCAGCAGTTACGGGGGGCACCGCGCCTACGAGCAGTACTTC.

J is TRBJ1-1 and V is TRBV9; possible D gene TRBD1, 6 bases. Germline V CDR1 and CDR2: SGDLS, YYNGEE. Between the trimmed V and J ends, which lost 2 bases and 1 base, there was a span of 12 bases. This CDR3 is built from 15 residues. In nucleotides, the CDR3 is TGTGCCAGCAGCGTGCAGGGGAGCCCGAACACTGAAGCTTTCTTT. Residues: CASSVQGSPNTEAFF.

In its sample, this clone was seen a few times. CDR3 amino acids: CASAGTGGLWSPLHF. The CDR3 nucleotides read TGTGCCAGCGCCGGGACAGGGGGTTTATGGTCACCCCTCCACTTT. The J gene is TRBJ1-6, the V gene TRBV28; 11 nucleotides agree with TRBD1. Germline V CDR1 and CDR2: MDHEN, SYDVKM. This CDR3 is built from 15 residues. V shed 8 bases and J 10 bases; nucleotides not matched to a gene: 10. The complete variable domain, with remaining parts taken from reference TRBV28 and TRBJ1-6, reads DVKVTQSSRYLVKRTGEKVFLECVQDMDHENMFWYRQDPGLGLRLIYFSYDVKMKEKGDIPEGYSVSREKKERFSLILESASTNQTSMYLCASAGTGGLWSPLHFGNGTRLTVT.

The rearrangement joins TRBV7-2 to TRBJ1-5; TRBD1 matches at 8 bases. CDR3 length equals 15 residues. Germline CDR1 reads SGHTA; CDR2 reads FQGNSA. Losses at the gene ends were 1 base for V and 7 bases for J; bases not matched to a gene: 6. As DNA, the CDR3 is TGTGCCAGCAGCTTAGATGGACAGGGACTCCAGCCCCAGCATTTT. Translating it yields CASSLDGQGLQPQHF.

The rearrangement joins TRBV6-5 to TRBJ2-1; D is unclear. The CDR3 runs to 10 residues. Germline values: CDR1 MNHEY, CDR2 SVGAGI. Trimming removed 10 bases from V and 8 bases from J, with 9 bases in between. The CDR3 loop reads CATLQYEQFF. CDR3 nucleotides: TGTGCCACCCTGCAGTATGAGCAGTTCTTC.

The chain carries TRBV4-3 and TRBJ1-3; D remains unclear. V lost 5 bases and J lost 1, with 6 bases in between. Germline assignment: CDR1 LGHNA and CDR2 YSLEER. CDR3 length equals 13 residues. The CDR3 nucleotides read TGCGCCAGCAGCGGGCAGTCTGGAAACACCATATATTTT. Encoded protein: CASSGQSGNTIYF.

This chain joins TRBV7-2 and TRBJ2-7, with 8 bases lining up with TRBD1. After removal of 1 base from V and 3 bases from J, the junction contained 14 bases not matched to a gene. The germline CDR1 and CDR2 sequences are SGHTA and FQGNSA. The CDR3 is 18 residues long. The CDR3 spells CASSLGDRIGGGIYEQYF. In DNA, the CDR3 is TGTGCCAGCAGCTTAGGGGACAGGATAGGGGGTGGGATCTACGAGCAGTACTTC.

This chain joins TRBV13 and TRBJ2-5; unclear D gene. The germline V gene has CDR1 PRHDT and CDR2 FYEKMQ (reference sequence). The CDR3 extends over 15 amino acids. Between the trimmed V and J ends, which lost 5 bases and 2 bases, there was a span of 15 bases. The CDR3: CASSPQRGRQETQYF. The CDR3 DNA follows: TGTGCCAGCAGCCCACAGCGAGGTCGACAAGAGACCCAGTACTTC.

For the CDR3, the DNA is TGTGCCAGCTCACCATTAGCTCCGGGTAGTTTCGGTATGAACACTGAAGCTTTCTTT. Translated, it gives CASSPLAPGSFGMNTEAFF. The gene calls are TRBV18 and TRBJ1-1, with no clear D. The CDR3 length is 19 residues. Trimming removed 2 bases from V and 0 bases from J, with 22 bases in between. Germline V gene sequence: CDR1 KGHSH, CDR2 LQKENI. Full variable domain (missing parts from reference TRBV18 and TRBJ1-1): NAGVMQNPRHLVRRRGQEARLRCSPMKGHSHVYWYRQLPEEGLKFMVYLQKENIIDESGMPKERFSAEFPKEGPSILRIQQVVRGDSAAYFCASSPLAPGSFGMNTEAFFGQGTRLTVV.

The V call is TRBV5-4, the J call TRBJ1-6; a weak D match, TRBD1 (5 bases). Trimming took 4 bases from V and 5 from J, leaving 13 bases between them. Germline CDR1 reads SGHNT; CDR2 reads YYREEE (reference sequence). The CDR3 runs to 15 residues. Here the CDR3 reads CASSRRDGDNSPLHF. The CDR3 DNA is TGTGCCAGCAGCCGGCGGGACGGAGATAATTCACCCCTCCACTTT. The complete variable domain, with remaining parts taken from reference TRBV5-4 and TRBJ1-6, reads ETGVTQSPTHLIKTRGQQVTLRCSSQSGHNTVSWYQQALGQGPQFIFQYYREEENGRGNFPPRFSGLQFPNYSSELNVNALELDDSALYLCASSRRDGDNSPLHFGNGTRLTVT.

This chain links TRBV2 with TRBJ2-3; D might be TRBD1 or TRBD2, each matching 8 bases. In germline, CDR1 is SNHLY, CDR2 FYNNEI. This CDR3 is 17 amino acids long. V was trimmed by 4 bases and J by 4 bases, leaving 21 bases between them. CDR3 residues: CASSVAGTGYVADTQYF. CDR3 sequence (DNA): TGTGCCAGCAGTGTAGCGGGGACAGGCTATGTGGCAGATACGCAGTATTTT.

The CDR3 sequence: CASSKGGYGVLSTNEKLFF. DNA of the CDR3: TGTGCCAGCAGCAAAGGGGGTTACGGGGTACTCTCAACTAATGAAAAACTGTTTTTT. The chain joins TRBV21-1 to TRBJ1-4. TRBV21-1 is deemed a pseudogene. The CDR3 runs to 19 residues.

The gene calls are TRBV19 and TRBJ2-1; tentatively, D is TRBD2 (6 bases). This CDR3 contains 13 residues. The V end lost 7 bases, the J end lost 8 bases, and 15 bases lay between the germline ends. CDR1 and CDR2 from the germline V gene are LNHDA and SQIVND (reference sequence). This CDR3 is CASTLGGLDEQFF. The CDR3 DNA is TGTGCCAGTACCCTCGGGGGTTTGGATGAGCAGTTCTTC.

The J gene is TRBJ1-4, the V gene TRBV2; D possibly corresponds to TRBD1 (5 bases). This CDR3 comprises 19 residues. Germline V CDR1 and CDR2: SNHLY, FYNNEI. V lost 6 bases to trimming and J lost 4 bases, with 27 bases between them. As DNA, the CDR3 is TGTGCCAGCAGGGGATCGGGACGGGCGCCCCGCCTCTATAATGAAAAACTGTTTTTT. Protein: CASRGSGRAPRLYNEKLFF.

This clone has more than one count but fewer than ten. This chain joins TRBV9 and TRBJ2-2; D is unresolved. CDR3 length: 13 amino acids. From germline, CDR1 is SGDLS and CDR2 YYNGEE. The V end was cut by 0 bases, the J end by 6 bases, with 6 bases between. This CDR3 reads CASSVDPPGELFF. CDR3 sequence (DNA): TGTGCCAGCAGCGTAGATCCACCCGGGGAGCTGTTTTTT.

For the CDR3, the DNA is TGTGCCAGCAGTTCAGAGCTGAACTATGGCTACACCTTC. Translated: CASSSELNYGYTF. The chain couples TRBV6-1 to TRBJ1-2; no reliable D call. The CDR3 loop spans 13 amino acids. Trimming took off 5 bases at V and 2 bases at J, with 9 bases between the two ends. Germline-derived CDR1 and CDR2 are MNHNS and SASEGT.

J is TRBJ1-1 and V is TRBV5-1, with a possible D match to TRBD1 (6 bases). The CDR3 covers 18 residues. Germline loops: CDR1 SGHRS, CDR2 YFSETQ. The V and J ends lost 0 bases and 0 bases respectively, with 18 bases between them. The CDR3 loop reads CASSLAGNTGPMNTEAFF. In nucleotides, the CDR3 is TGCGCCAGCAGCTTGGCCGGGAATACAGGGCCAATGAACACTGAAGCTTTCTTT.